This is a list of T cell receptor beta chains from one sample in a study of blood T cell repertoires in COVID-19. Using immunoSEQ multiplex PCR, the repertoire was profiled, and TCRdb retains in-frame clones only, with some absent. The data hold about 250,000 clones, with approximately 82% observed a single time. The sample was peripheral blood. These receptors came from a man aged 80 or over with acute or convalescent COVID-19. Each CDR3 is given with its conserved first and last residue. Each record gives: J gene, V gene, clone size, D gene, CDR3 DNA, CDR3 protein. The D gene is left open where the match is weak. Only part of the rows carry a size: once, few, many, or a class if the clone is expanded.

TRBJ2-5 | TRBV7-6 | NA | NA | TGTGCCAGCAGCTTAGGGTCGGAGGAGACCCAGTACTTC | CASSLGSEETQYF
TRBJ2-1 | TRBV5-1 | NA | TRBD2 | TGCGCCAGCAGCTGGGAGGGCCATGAGCAGTTCTTC | CASSWEGHEQFF
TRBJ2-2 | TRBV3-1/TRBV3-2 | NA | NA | TGTGCCAGCAGCCACGGGGGAGGAGGCGGGGAGCTGTTTTTT | CASSHGGGGGELFF
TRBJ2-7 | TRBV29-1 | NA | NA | TGCAGCGTTCGCCCAGGGCACTTGGAGGAGCAGTACTTC | CSVRPGHLEEQYF
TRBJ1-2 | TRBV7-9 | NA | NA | TGTGCCAGCAGCTTGCCGGTGTTCAACTATGGCTACACCTTC | CASSLPVFNYGYTF
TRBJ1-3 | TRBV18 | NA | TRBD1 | TGTGCCAGCTCACCGGACAGGGGGCCGGGGAACACCATATATTTT | CASSPDRGPGNTIYF
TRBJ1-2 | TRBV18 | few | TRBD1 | TGTGCCAGCTCACCGGGACAGGGTAACTATGGCTACACCTTC | CASSPGQGNYGYTF
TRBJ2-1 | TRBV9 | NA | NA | TGTGCCAGCAGCCAGGGGCGAAGCTCCTACAATGAGCAGTTCTTC | CASSQGRSSYNEQFF
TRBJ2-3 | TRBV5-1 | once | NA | TGCGCCAGCAGCTACCCCCAAGAGCGAGGGCCAGATACGCAGTATTTT | CASSYPQERGPDTQYF
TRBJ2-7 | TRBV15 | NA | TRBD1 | TGTGCCACCAGCAGCGCCTGGGACAGCTACGAGCAGTACTTC | CATSSAWDSYEQYF
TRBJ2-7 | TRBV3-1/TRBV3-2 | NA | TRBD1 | TGTGCCAGCAGCCGGACAGGGCCATCGAACGAGCAGTACTTC | CASSRTGPSNEQYF
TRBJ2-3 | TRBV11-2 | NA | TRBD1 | TGTGCCAGCAGCTTAAATCGAGCAGGGGGCGCATCAGATACGCAGTATTTT | CASSLNRAGGASDTQYF
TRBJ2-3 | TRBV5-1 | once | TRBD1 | TGCGCCAGCAGCCTAGGGACAGGGGGCGATACGCAGTATTTT | CASSLGTGGDTQYF
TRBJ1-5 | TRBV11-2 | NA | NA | TGTGCCAGCAGCCCCGCTGGGGGGAATCAGCCCCAGCATTTT | CASSPAGGNQPQHF
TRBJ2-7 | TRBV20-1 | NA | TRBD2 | TGCAGTGCTAGTCCCACCCCGGGACTACATTCCTCCTACGAGCAGTACTTC | CSASPTPGLHSSYEQYF
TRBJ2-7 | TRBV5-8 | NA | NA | TGTGCCAGCAGCCCCCAGGGGGGATACGAGCAGTACTTC | CASSPQGGYEQYF
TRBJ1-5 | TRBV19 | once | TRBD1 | TGTGCCAGTAGTCCTCAACAGGGGAATCAGCCCCAGCATTTT | CASSPQQGNQPQHF
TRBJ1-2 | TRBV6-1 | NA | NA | TGTGCCAGCAGTGAAGAGTCGAGGGCTGCTGGCTACACCTTC | CASSEESRAAGYTF
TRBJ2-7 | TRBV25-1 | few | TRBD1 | TGTGCCAGCAGTCCCGGACAGGGAAGTAACGAGCAGTACTTC | CASSPGQGSNEQYF
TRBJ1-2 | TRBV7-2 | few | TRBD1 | TGTGCCAGCAGCTTAGGGACAGGGACCTATGGCTACACCTTC | CASSLGTGTYGYTF
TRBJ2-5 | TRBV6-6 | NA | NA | TGTGCCAGCAGTTACAAGGGAAGCGGGCAAGAGACCCAGTACTTC | CASSYKGSGQETQYF
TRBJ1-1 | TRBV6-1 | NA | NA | TGTGCCAGCAGTGAAAAGTGGAGAATGCTTGGCGCTTTCTTT | CASSEKWRMLGAFF
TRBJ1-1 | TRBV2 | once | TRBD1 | TGTGCTGGGGGGACAGACTCCCCCGAGGTCACTGAAGCTTTCTTT | CAGGTDSPEVTEAFF
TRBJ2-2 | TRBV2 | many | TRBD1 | TGTGCCAGCAAAGCCACAGGGGATCTCACCGGGGAGCTGTTTTTT | CASKATGDLTGELFF
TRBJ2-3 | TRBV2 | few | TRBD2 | TGTGCCAGCAGAACCACTAGCGGGAGCACAGATACGCAGTATTTT | CASRTTSGSTDTQYF
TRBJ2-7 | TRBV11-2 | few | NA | TGTGCCAGCAGCCAGAATGGACAGAAACACTACGAGCAGTACTTC | CASSQNGQKHYEQYF
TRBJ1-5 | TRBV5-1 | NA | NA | TGCGCCAGCAGTCAGGACGGGGGGAATCAGCCCCAGCATTTT | CASSQDGGNQPQHF
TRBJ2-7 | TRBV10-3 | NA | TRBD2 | TGTGCCACCTTAGAGGGCGCGGGAGGGAAATACGAGCAGTACTTC | CATLEGAGGKYEQYF
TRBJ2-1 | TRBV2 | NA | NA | TGTGCCAGCAGCCCCCAGGGGAGCCTAAATGAGCAGTTCTTC | CASSPQGSLNEQFF
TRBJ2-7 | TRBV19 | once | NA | TGTGCCAGTAGGGGAGTTTTAGCGAACGAGCAGTACTTC | CASRGVLANEQYF
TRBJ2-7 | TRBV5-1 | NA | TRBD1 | TGCGCCAGCGGACAGGGGGCCACCTACGAGCAGTACTTC | CASGQGATYEQYF
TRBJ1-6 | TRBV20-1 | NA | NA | TGCAGTGCTAGTGTGCAGGGTCAAAATAATTCACCCCTCCACTTT | CSASVQGQNNSPLHF
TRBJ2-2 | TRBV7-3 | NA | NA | TGTGCCAGCAGCCTCGAGGTCGGGGAGCTGTTTTTT | CASSLEVGELFF
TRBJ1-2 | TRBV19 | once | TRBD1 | TGTGCCAGTAGCAGGGGACAGGGAGGTGGCTACACCTTC | CASSRGQGGGYTF
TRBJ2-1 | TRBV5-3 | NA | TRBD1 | TGTGCCAGAAGCCCAACACAGGGGCCTGAGCAGTTCTTC | CARSPTQGPEQFF